A single TCR beta chain is shown here with its context. V was shortened by 3 bases and J by 2 bases, with 11 bases between the two germline ends. The CDR3 is 15 residues long. The germline V gene encodes CDR1 LNHDA and CDR2 SQIVND (reference sequence). The time point: newly diagnosed GD, antithyroid drugs for less than 3 months. Extracted RNA from PBMCs served as the source of the TCR library. EDTA tubes collected approximately 10 milliliters of peripheral blood. Through Arm-PCR of CDR3 regions and iRepertoire HTBI primers, TCR beta libraries were built. TCRdb analysed the multiplex PCR reads with MiXCR anew, one entry per CDR3 protein. The data show hundreds of thousands of distinct CDR3 sequences, around 12% seen once. The data were obtained in a study of regulatory T cells in long-lasting Graves disease. These same records also appear under a second study, on T cells in Graves' hyperthyroidism and ophthalmopathy. In that study: Each diagnosis was grounded in clinical symptoms, serum thyroxine and TRAb, thyroid ultrasound, and orbital computed tomography. The TCR CDR3 first-round RT-PCR relied on the HTBI primer set. A 13 V-J signature model discriminated ophthalmopathy versus stable hyperthyroidism.

This clonotype was sampled from a woman aged 25 to 39 with Graves disease. Material: peripheral blood mononuclear cells (PBMCs), obtained at new diagnosis, from a patient treated with antithyroid drugs. The V and J genes are TRBV19 and TRBJ1-5, with D perhaps TRBD1 (6 bases). Here the CDR3 reads CASSMEGGRNQPQHF. As DNA, the CDR3 is TGTGCCAGTAGTATGGAGGGGGGGCGCAATCAGCCCCAGCATTTT.